The TCR beta chain described here comes from a study of blood T cell repertoires in COVID-19. Study at large: The United States, Italy and Spain were the sources of the acute and convalescent COVID-19 samples. Sources were T cells, B-cell-depleted T cells, or PBMCs; the material itself was cDNA or gDNA.

This CDR3 is built from 15 residues. The junction had 8 bases not matched to a gene; V was cut back by 6 bases and J by 2 bases. Germline values: CDR1 SGHRS, CDR2 YFSETQ. Per the original methods: Amplification with reference gene primers provided the estimates of nucleated cell counts. The repertoire was sequenced with immunoSEQ multiplex PCR; TCRdb's copy has only in-frame clones and lacks some. The V and J calls and clone size are taken from that table; D and trimming were inferred from the DNA. Of 200,000 or so clones listed, 79% are singletons. The specimen sequenced was peripheral blood. The V gene is TRBV5-1, the J gene TRBJ2-3, with 8 bases lining up with TRBD1. The origin of this receptor is a man in his fifties or sixties with active or convalescent COVID-19. DNA of the CDR3: TGCGCCAGCACCTTAAGACAGGGGCCCACAGATACGCAGTATTTT. It yields the protein CASTLRQGPTDTQYF.